Listed below are T cell receptor beta chains from one sample, sequenced in a study of blood T cell repertoires in COVID-19. Produced via immunoSEQ multiplex PCR; TCRdb's table is partial and in-frame only. The sample carries approximately 300,000 clones, around 89% recorded once. The sequenced material came from peripheral blood. The source is a man in his forties or fifties with acute or convalescent COVID-19. The CDR3 runs from the conserved cysteine through the conserved F or W. A D gene is named only where the DNA matches it firmly. Clone size is given for some rows only: seen once, a few or many times, or a class if the clone is expanded.

j_gene	v_gene	len	d_gene	abundance	CDR3nt	CDR3aa
TRBJ1-2	TRBV6-5	11	-	-	TGTGCCAGCAGGGGACTTGGAGGCTACACCTTC	CASRGLGGYTF
TRBJ1-1	TRBV29-1	13	-	-	TGCAGCGCAGACAGAGTCCTAAACACTGAAGCTTTCTTT	CSADRVLNTEAFF
TRBJ2-5	TRBV5-4	15	TRBD1	-	TGTGCCAGCAGCTTGGCTACAGGGGAATGGGAGACCCAGTACTTC	CASSLATGEWETQYF
TRBJ1-1	TRBV5-1	13	TRBD1	-	TGCGCCAGCAGCTCACAGGGGGGCACTGAAGCTTTCTTT	CASSSQGGTEAFF
TRBJ1-2	TRBV6-1	16	TRBD1	once	TGTGCCAGCAGTGACGTGGGACAGCCTGCTAACTATGGCTACACCTTC	CASSDVGQPANYGYTF
TRBJ1-5	TRBV2	14	TRBD1	-	TGTGCCAGCTCCCCGGGACAGGGCACTCAGCCCCAGCATTTT	CASSPGQGTQPQHF
TRBJ2-1	TRBV5-1	13	-	-	TGCGCCAGCAGCTTGTTCCCGGGCAATGAGCAGTTCTTC	CASSLFPGNEQFF
TRBJ1-5	TRBV15	14	-	-	TGTGCCACCAGCAGAGACAGGAATAATCAGCCCCAGCATTTT	CATSRDRNNQPQHF
TRBJ2-2	TRBV11-3	14	-	-	TGTGCCAGCAGCTTGCGGCTAAATGACGGGGAGCTGTTTTTT	CASSLRLNDGELFF
TRBJ2-7	TRBV3-1/TRBV3-2	15	TRBD1	-	TGTGCCAGCAGCCACATAAGGACAGGGGACCACGAGCAGTACTTC	CASSHIRTGDHEQYF
TRBJ1-2	TRBV12-3/TRBV12-4	13	TRBD1	-	TGTGCCAGCAGCCTAGACAGGGAAAGGGGCTACACCTTC	CASSLDRERGYTF
TRBJ2-7	TRBV27	13	TRBD1	once	TGTGCCAGCAGTCGGACAGGGCCGTACGAGCAGTACTTC	CASSRTGPYEQYF
TRBJ2-1	TRBV18	15	TRBD2	-	TGTGCCAGCTCACCCGGGACTAGTCCCTACAATGAGCAGTTCTTC	CASSPGTSPYNEQFF
TRBJ1-1	TRBV7-9	15	-	-	TGTGCCAGCAGCCCCCGCGGAGGGAGTTACACTGAAGCTTTCTTT	CASSPRGGSYTEAFF
TRBJ2-7	TRBV15	15	TRBD1	-	TGTGCCACCAGCACGGGACAGGGAGTCTTCTACGAGCAGTACTTC	CATSTGQGVFYEQYF
TRBJ2-1	TRBV14	16	TRBD2	-	TGTGCCAGCAGTCGAGAGGGACTAGCCTCCTACAATGAGCAGTTCTTC	CASSREGLASYNEQFF
TRBJ2-7	TRBV5-1	16	TRBD1	-	TGCGCCAGCAGCTGGGGGACAGGATCGAGCTCCTACGAGCAGTACTTC	CASSWGTGSSSYEQYF
TRBJ2-2	TRBV3-1/TRBV3-2	14	-	-	TGTGCCAGCAGCCATGGACAGAACACCGGGGAGCTGTTTTTT	CASSHGQNTGELFF
TRBJ1-5	TRBV19	13	-	-	TGTGCCAGTAGTATACTAGAGGGCCAGCCCCAGCATTTT	CASSILEGQPQHF
TRBJ1-2	TRBV7-2	13	-	once	TGTGCCAGCAGCTTTCCACAGGGACGTGGCTACACCTTC	CASSFPQGRGYTF
TRBJ2-1	TRBV4-2	16	TRBD2	-	TGTGCCAGCAGCGAGCGGACTAGCGGGGGTGACAATGAGCAGTTCTTC	CASSERTSGGDNEQFF
TRBJ1-3	TRBV15	15	-	once	TGTGCCACCAGCAGAGATGGAGGACCTGGAAACACCATATATTTT	CATSRDGGPGNTIYF
TRBJ1-1	TRBV6-5	14	-	-	TGTGCCAGCAGTCGCCAATCAGGGAAGCCTGAAGCTTTCTTT	CASSRQSGKPEAFF
TRBJ1-3	TRBV19	15	TRBD1	few	TGTGCCACCTTCTTTCCGGGGACAGCTGGAAACACCATATATTTT	CATFFPGTAGNTIYF
TRBJ1-5	TRBV6-5	14	TRBD1	-	TGTGCCAGCAGTCCGGGACAGGGCGGACAGCCCCAGCATTTT	CASSPGQGGQPQHF
TRBJ1-2	TRBV6-6	16	TRBD1	-	TGTGCCACGCAAGACAGGGGGACAGGGAGATTCTATGGCTACACCTTC	CATQDRGTGRFYGYTF
TRBJ1-4	TRBV20-1	16	TRBD1	-	TGCAGTGCTAGTACCGGCAGGGGGTTGGCTAATGAAAAACTGTTTTTT	CSASTGRGLANEKLFF
TRBJ1-1	TRBV5-4	16	-	-	TGTGCCAGCAGCCCGGGGGGGAGGGGGAGCGTCACTGAAGCTTTCTTT	CASSPGGRGSVTEAFF
TRBJ2-7	TRBV27	13	TRBD2	-	TGTGCCAGCAGTTTAGGCGGGGGGTACGAGCAGTACTTC	CASSLGGGYEQYF
TRBJ1-2	TRBV5-1	13	-	-	TGCGCCAGCAGCTCCGGGGATAACTATGGCTACACCTTC	CASSSGDNYGYTF
TRBJ2-7	TRBV18	14	TRBD1	-	TGTGCCAGCTCACCAACGACAGGGGACTACGAGCAGTACTTC	CASSPTTGDYEQYF
TRBJ1-2	TRBV9	14	-	-	TGTGCCAGCAGCCATCCCGGAGAGGGTGGGGGCTACACCTTC	CASSHPGEGGGYTF
TRBJ2-1	TRBV24-1	14	-	-	TGTGCCACCAGTGGTTGGCGGGGACACAATGAGCAGTTCTTC	CATSGWRGHNEQFF
TRBJ1-1	TRBV12-5	13	-	-	TGTGCTAGTGCTTCAGAGGGCCACACTGAAGCTTTCTTT	CASASEGHTEAFF
TRBJ2-1	TRBV7-8	16	TRBD1	-	TGTGCCAGCAGCTCTAGGGGGCAGGGAAGCTACAATGAGCAGTTCTTC	CASSSRGQGSYNEQFF